The next 16 T cell receptor beta chains were all read from a single sample in a study of Ad26.COV2.S vaccination and SARS-CoV-2 variants. The assay was immunoSEQ multiplex PCR, and TCRdb's table has in-frame clones only and misses some. The sample has around 310,000 clones, roughly 88% seen once. The treatment is: roughly 18 received Ad26.COV2.S at low or high dose, single or two shots; roughly five received placebo; per-sample allocation not given. Vaccine and placebo recipients were sampled on day 63 after the first injection. The source material was peripheral blood, sampled in a trial of Ad26.COV2.S vaccine versus placebo. Receptors originate from a person aged 18-60 years who received the Ad26.COV2.S COVID-19 vaccine or a placebo.

The chain is built from TRBV2 and TRBJ2-5; 10 nucleotides match TRBD1. The CDR3 contains 13 residues. The J segment lost 4 bases and the V segment lost 5 bases, leaving 1 base of the junction unmatched. Germline V CDR1 and CDR2: SNHLY, FYNNEI. The CDR3 reads CASSRQGAETQYF. The DNA for the CDR3 is TGTGCCAGCAGTCGACAGGGGGCAGAGACCCAGTACTTC.

This rearrangement joins TRBV9 to TRBJ2-3; perhaps TRBD1 as D (6 bases). V gave up 3 bases and J gave up 4 bases, with 18 bases separating them. In germline, CDR1 is SGDLS, CDR2 YYNGEE. This CDR3 has 16 residues. CDR3 amino acids: CASSAVQGRGADTQYF. The CDR3 DNA reads TGTGCCAGCAGCGCCGTGCAGGGGAGAGGTGCAGATACGCAGTATTTT.

The rearrangement uses TRBV28 and TRBJ2-1, with TRBD1 matching over 10 bases. Germline assignment: CDR1 MDHEN and CDR2 SYDVKM. The CDR3 has 14 residues. J was trimmed by 4 bases and V by 8 bases; bases with no gene match: 5. The CDR3 DNA is TGTGCCAGCGCGCCGGGACAGGGGTACAATGAGCAGTTCTTC. Protein: CASAPGQGYNEQFF.

The chain couples TRBV28 to TRBJ2-3; D could derive from TRBD1 or TRBD2 (5 bases each). The V end lost 3 bases, the J end lost 1 base, and 11 bases lay between the germline ends. The CDR3 has 15 residues. The V gene's germline CDR1 is MDHEN and CDR2 SYDVKM. CDR3 nucleotides: TGTGCCAGCAGTTTGCGAGGGGCTGGCACAGATACGCAGTATTTT. It translates to CASSLRGAGTDTQYF.

The sample holds a few counts of this clone. The chain uses TRBV9 and TRBJ1-1; a possible D gene is TRBD1 (5 bases). V lost 4 bases and J lost 3, with 7 bases in between. Germline V gives CDR1 SGDLS, CDR2 YYNGEE. The CDR3 totals 12 residues. Here the CDR3 DNA reads TGTGCCAGCAGCCTACAGGACACTGAAGCTTTCTTT. Residues: CASSLQDTEAFF.

The chain links TRBV5-1 to TRBJ2-2; D might be TRBD1 (6 bases). Germline V lookup: CDR1 SGHRS, CDR2 YFSETQ. The CDR3 is 15 residues long. V lost 4 bases, J lost 4 bases, and 14 bases lay in between. The chain's CDR3 is CASSGTGSSTGELFF. The CDR3 DNA sequence: TGCGCCAGCAGCGGAACAGGGAGTAGCACCGGGGAGCTGTTTTTT.

The chain joins TRBV4-2 to TRBJ2-5, with TRBD2 as a possible D gene (5 bases). The germline V and J ends were trimmed by 4 bases and 2 bases, with 11 bases remaining between them. The CDR3 covers 14 residues. Germline V gene lookup returns CDR1 LGHNA and CDR2 YNFKEQ. The CDR3, as DNA: TGTGCCAGCAGCCCCGAGGGCCGACAAGAGACCCAGTACTTC. Protein product: CASSPEGRQETQYF.

The rearrangement links TRBV7-9 to TRBJ1-2; D not resolved. V shed 5 bases and J shed 4 bases, with 5 bases lying between them. The CDR3 covers 11 residues. Germline V gene sequence: CDR1 SEHNR, CDR2 FQNEAQ (reference sequence). CDR3: CASSPAYGYTF. The CDR3 DNA reads TGTGCCAGCAGCCCCGCCTATGGCTACACCTTC.

The rearrangement uses TRBV5-4 and TRBJ2-4; 9 bases match TRBD1. The V and J ends lost 4 bases and 8 bases, in that order; junction bases with no gene match: 10. CDR1 and CDR2 from the germline V gene are SGHNT and YYREEE (reference sequence). The CDR3 length is 15 residues. The CDR3 spells CASSPRTGVADIQYF. Here the CDR3 DNA reads TGTGCCAGCAGCCCACGGACAGGGGTCGCTGACATTCAGTACTTC.

This clone appeared a single time. This sequence joins TRBV20-1 and TRBJ1-1, with unresolved D. Looked up from germline, CDR1 is DFQATT and CDR2 is SNEGSKA (reference sequence). CDR3 size: 12 residues. Trimming took off 3 bases at V and 4 bases at J, with 9 bases between the two ends. The CDR3 bases are TGCAGTGCTAGTAGGGCAGCCACTGAAGCTTTCTTT. Amino acids: CSASRAATEAFF.

The chain is built from TRBV7-2 and TRBJ2-3; perhaps TRBD2 as D (7 bases). The CDR3 runs 16 residues. V was pared by 5 bases and J by 8 bases, with 23 bases between. From germline, CDR1 is SGHTA and CDR2 FQGNSA. CDR3 bases: TGTGCCAGCAGCCCCAGGTGGCGGGGGCCGCCAGGTACGCAGTATTTT. Encoded protein: CASSPRWRGPPGTQYF.

The V gene is TRBV10-3, the J gene TRBJ1-2; TRBD1 might be the D (5 bases). The CDR3 has 18 residues. Germline V gene sequence: CDR1 ENHRY, CDR2 SYGVKD. V lost 3 bases, J lost 2 bases, and 22 bases lay in between. The CDR3 region has the DNA TGTGCCATCAGTGACCAGCTAGGAGGGACCGAATCCAACTATGGCTACACCTTC. It codes for CAISDQLGGTESNYGYTF.

This chain links TRBV29-1 with TRBJ1-1; no clear D. This CDR3 contains 14 residues. Germline CDR1 and CDR2: SQVTM and ANQGSEA. Trimming left V 1 base short and J 5 bases short, with 14 bases between. CDR3 sequence: CSVEVWGRETEAFF. The CDR3 DNA follows: TGCAGCGTTGAAGTTTGGGGTCGGGAAACTGAAGCTTTCTTT.

The chain uses TRBV7-9 and TRBJ2-1, with a weak D call TRBD2 (5 bases). This CDR3 contains 11 residues. With 5 bases removed from V and 11 bases from J, the gap between germline ends came to 10 bases. Per germline, CDR1 SEHNR and CDR2 FQNEAQ (reference sequence). CDR3 in DNA: TGTGCCAGCAGCGGACTTGATCAGCAGTTCTTC. Translating it yields CASSGLDQQFF.

This CDR3 is CASSASQIVRGREYYGYTF. In DNA form, the CDR3 reads TGTGCCAGCAGTGCAAGTCAGATTGTCAGGGGGCGAGAATACTATGGCTACACCTTC. The V and J genes are TRBV2 and TRBJ1-2; 8 bases line up with TRBD1. V was clipped by 4 bases and J by 3 bases; unmatched bases: 19. CDR3 length: 19 amino acids. The germline V gene encodes CDR1 SNHLY and CDR2 FYNNEI.

V and J are TRBV28 and TRBJ2-1, with 10 bases matching TRBD2. The CDR3 totals 16 residues. The V gene end was trimmed by 5 bases and the J gene end by 0 bases; junction bases not matched to a gene: 4. Germline assignment: CDR1 MDHEN and CDR2 SYDVKM. CDR3: CASSAPSGSSYNEQFF. CDR3 bases: TGTGCCAGCAGTGCCCCTAGCGGGAGCTCCTACAATGAGCAGTTCTTC.